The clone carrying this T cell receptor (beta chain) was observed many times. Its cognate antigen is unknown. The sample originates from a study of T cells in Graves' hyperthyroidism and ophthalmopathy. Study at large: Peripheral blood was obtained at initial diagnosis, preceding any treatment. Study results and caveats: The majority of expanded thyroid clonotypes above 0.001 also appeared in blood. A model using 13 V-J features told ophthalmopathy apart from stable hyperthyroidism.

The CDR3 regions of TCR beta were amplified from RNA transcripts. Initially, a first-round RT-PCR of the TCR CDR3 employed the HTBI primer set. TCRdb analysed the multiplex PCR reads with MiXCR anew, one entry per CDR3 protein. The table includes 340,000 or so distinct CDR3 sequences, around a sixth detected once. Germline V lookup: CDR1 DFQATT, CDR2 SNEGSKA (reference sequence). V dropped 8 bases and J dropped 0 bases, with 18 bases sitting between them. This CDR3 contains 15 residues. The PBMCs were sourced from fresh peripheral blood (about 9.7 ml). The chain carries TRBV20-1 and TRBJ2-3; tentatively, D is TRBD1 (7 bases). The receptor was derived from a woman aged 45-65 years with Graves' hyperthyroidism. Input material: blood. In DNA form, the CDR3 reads TGCAGTTCCACCAGGGGGGTAGCTAGCACAGATACGCAGTATTTT. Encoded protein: CSSTRGVASTDTQYF.